The clone carrying this TCR beta chain has at least ten counts. RNA transcripts provided the source from which TCR beta CDR3 regions were amplified. HTBI primers drove first-round RT-PCR of the TCR CDR3. TCRdb redid the calling of the multiplex PCR reads with MiXCR, one entry per CDR3 protein. The sample yields about 720,000 distinct CDR3 sequences, approximately 16% seen once. V lost 2 bases and J lost 0; bases outside the gene matches: 3. This CDR3 has 15 residues. The germline CDR1 and CDR2 sequences are DFQATT and SNEGSKA (reference sequence). This specimen comes from a study of T cells in Graves' hyperthyroidism and ophthalmopathy.

Sequencing was carried out using blood. The gene calls are TRBV20-1 and TRBJ2-5, with TRBD2 matching over 10 bases. The sequence came from a man between 18 and 35 years old with Graves' hyperthyroidism. As DNA, the CDR3 is TGCAGTGCTAGAACCGGGACTAGCGACCAAGAGACCCAGTACTTC. Protein product: CSARTGTSDQETQYF.